This record concerns one TCR beta chain sequence. Donors were healthy Caucasian individuals from Russia aged roughly 6 to 90. This sample was included in a study of blood T cells in healthy people across ages. The CDR3 extends over 15 amino acids. V was clipped by 1 base and J by 4 bases, with 13 bases between them. The germline V gene has CDR1 SEHNR and CDR2 FQNEAQ (reference sequence). The authors ran a second PCR of about 7 to 11 cycles using a sample-barcoded 5' primer and a J-beta primer mix. TCRdb re-derived calls from the 5' RACE reads in MiXCR, one entry per CDR3 protein. The top ten clones hold roughly 13% of a sample with 950,000 to 1,200,000 distinct CDR3 sequences, more than 30% of them seen once.

The receptor was isolated from a man aged 18 to 29 in good health. The specimen was blood. The chain carries TRBV7-9 and TRBJ1-2; D possibly corresponds to TRBD1 (5 bases). CDR3 sequence (DNA): TGTGCCAGCAGCTTAGAGGGCAGGGAGAGCTATGGCTACACCTTC. It encodes CASSLEGRESYGYTF.